The rows below give T cell receptor beta chains drawn from one sample of a study of T cells after posttransplantation cyclophosphamide. Repertoires were generated with immunoSEQ multiplex PCR, while TCRdb's copy carries only in-frame clones and drops some. The sample has around 15,000 clones; 65% to 85% are singletons. The material was PBMCs, obtained 430 to 450 days after allogeneic stem cell transplant with calcineurin inhibitor and methotrexate. Receptors were obtained from a young adult male patient who received an allogeneic stem cell transplant from an unrelated donor, was CMV-positive, and had acute and chronic GVHD. Some T cells may be supplied by the graft donor. The CDR3 runs from the conserved cysteine through the conserved F or W.

TRBJ1-1,TRBV28,CASSFRAGVWAEAFF
TRBJ2-7,TRBV6-5,CASSLGGVDYEQYF
TRBJ1-2,TRBV9,CASSVGWGVEGYTF
TRBJ2-1,TRBV7-9,CASSSDYPYGEQFF
TRBJ1-1,TRBV9,CASSGQRANTEAFF
TRBJ1-1,TRBV4-1,CASSQAGYMNTEAFF
TRBJ1-5,TRBV4-1,CASSQGQSYQPQHF
TRBJ2-3,TRBV4-2,CASSQGLAGESDTQYF
TRBJ1-1,TRBV4-3,CASSQDMNTEAFF
TRBJ1-2,TRBV9,CASSVDPQGTYGYTF
TRBJ1-1,TRBV19,CASSIAQGGAFF
TRBJ2-3,TRBV6-5,CASRSGPSRTDTQYF
TRBJ2-2,TRBV19,CASSIRRQGDTGELFF
TRBJ2-5,TRBV7-2,CASSPPYQETQYF
TRBJ2-3,TRBV27,CASSFGYKGAQYF
TRBJ2-1,TRBV19,CASSIDQEAGGQIF
TRBJ1-1,TRBV11-2,CASSLEQVWTEAFF
TRBJ1-2,TRBV7-3,CASSLRRSYGYTF
TRBJ2-7,TRBV10-3,CASMGALAYEQYF
TRBJ2-7,TRBV5-1,CASSLGDSSYEQYF
TRBJ1-1,TRBV11-2,CASSLDVGGYTEAFF
TRBJ2-6,TRBV5-1,CASSKTAFPLSGANVLTF
TRBJ2-1,TRBV18,CASSPGTSRSSYNEQFF
TRBJ2-1,TRBV21-1,CASSAYRDRVKYNEQFF
TRBJ2-1,TRBV9,CASSATSGPYNEQFF
TRBJ2-3,TRBV6-5,CASSQTKSGTDTQYF
TRBJ2-7,TRBV7-2,CASSLARGSKSYEQYF
TRBJ1-5,TRBV27,CASSGVPYSNQPQHF
TRBJ2-5,TRBV4-2,CASSQDGGETQYF
TRBJ1-1,TRBV9,CASSAQKTGKNNEAFF
TRBJ1-2,TRBV6-5,CASSYSQGAPGTGYTF
TRBJ2-7,TRBV4-2,CASSHGRGSYEQYF
TRBJ1-1,TRBV6-5,CASSYPGQTNTEAFF
TRBJ1-1,TRBV20-1,CSARTGLGAFF
TRBJ2-7,TRBV11-3,CASSFRTGEHYEQYF
TRBJ1-2,TRBV7-2,CASSSQGRGGYTF
TRBJ1-1,TRBV6-6,CASSYPTALGTEAFF